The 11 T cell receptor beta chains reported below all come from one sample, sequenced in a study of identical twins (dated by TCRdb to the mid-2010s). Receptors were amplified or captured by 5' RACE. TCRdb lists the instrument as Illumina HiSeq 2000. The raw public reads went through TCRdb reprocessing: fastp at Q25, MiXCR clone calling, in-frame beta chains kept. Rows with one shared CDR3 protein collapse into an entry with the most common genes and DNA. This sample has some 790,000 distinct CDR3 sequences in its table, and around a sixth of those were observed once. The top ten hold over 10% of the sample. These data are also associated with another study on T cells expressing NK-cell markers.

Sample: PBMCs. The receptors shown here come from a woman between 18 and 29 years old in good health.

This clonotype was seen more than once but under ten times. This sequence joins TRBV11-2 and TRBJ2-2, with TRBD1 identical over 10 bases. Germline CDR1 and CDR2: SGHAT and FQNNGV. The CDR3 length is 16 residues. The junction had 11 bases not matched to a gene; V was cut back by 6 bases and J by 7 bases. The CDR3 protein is CASSLMTGGAGGELFF. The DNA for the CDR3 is TGTGCCAGCAGTCTAATGACAGGGGGCGCGGGCGGGGAGCTGTTTTTT. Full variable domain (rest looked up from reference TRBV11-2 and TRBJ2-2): EAGVAQSPRYKIIEKRQSVAFWCNPISGHATLYWYQQILGQGPKLLIQFQNNGVVDDSQLPKDRFSAERLKGVDSTLKIQPAKLEDSAVYLCASSLMTGGAGGELFFGEGSRLTVL.

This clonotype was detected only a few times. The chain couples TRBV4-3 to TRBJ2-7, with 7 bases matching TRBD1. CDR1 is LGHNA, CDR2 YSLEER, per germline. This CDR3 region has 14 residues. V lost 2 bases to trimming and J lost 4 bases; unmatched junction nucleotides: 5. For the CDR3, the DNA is TGCGCCAGCAGCCAATTAAGCAGGGGGTACGAGCAGTACTTC. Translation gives CASSQLSRGYEQYF.

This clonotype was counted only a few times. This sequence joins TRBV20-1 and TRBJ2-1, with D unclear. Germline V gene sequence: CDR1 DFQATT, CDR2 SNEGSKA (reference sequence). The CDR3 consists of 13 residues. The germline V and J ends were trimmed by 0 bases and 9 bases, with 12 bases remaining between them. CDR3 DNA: TGCAGTGCTAGAGATCTGGCGGATACTGAGCAGTTCTTC. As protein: CSARDLADTEQFF.

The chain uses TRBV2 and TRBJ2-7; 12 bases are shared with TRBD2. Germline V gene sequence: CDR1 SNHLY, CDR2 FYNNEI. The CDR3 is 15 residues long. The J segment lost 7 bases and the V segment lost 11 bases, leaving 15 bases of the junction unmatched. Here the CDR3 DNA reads TGTGCCGGATCCCCCCTAGCGGGGGGGCCCACGGAGCAGTACTTC. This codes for CAGSPLAGGPTEQYF.

The CDR3 nucleotides are TGTGCCAGCGGTCCAGTAGGGCTCAGCTCCTACAATGAGCAGTTCTTC. Its translation is CASGPVGLSSYNEQFF. This chain connects TRBV7-6 to TRBJ2-1, with D hard to call. The CDR3 sequence is 16 residues long. V was clipped by 8 bases and J by 0 bases, with 17 bases between them. Germline CDR1 SGHVS, CDR2 FNYEAQ.

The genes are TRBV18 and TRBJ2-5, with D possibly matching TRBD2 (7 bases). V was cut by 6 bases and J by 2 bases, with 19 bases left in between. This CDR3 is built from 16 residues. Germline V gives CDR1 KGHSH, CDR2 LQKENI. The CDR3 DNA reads TGTGCCAGCTCGGACCGGGCGGGGGCCCCGCAAGAGACCCAGTACTTC. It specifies CASSDRAGAPQETQYF. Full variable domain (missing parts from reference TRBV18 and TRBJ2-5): NAGVMQNPRHLVRRRGQEARLRCSPMKGHSHVYWYRQLPEEGLKFMVYLQKENIIDESGMPKERFSAEFPKEGPSILRIQQVVRGDSAAYFCASSDRAGAPQETQYFGPGTRLLVL.

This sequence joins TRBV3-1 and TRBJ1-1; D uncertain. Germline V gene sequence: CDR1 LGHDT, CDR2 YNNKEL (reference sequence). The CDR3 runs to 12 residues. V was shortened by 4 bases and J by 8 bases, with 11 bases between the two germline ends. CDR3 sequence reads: CASSLRTDEAFF. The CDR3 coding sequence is TGTGCCAGCAGCCTTCGGACGGACGAAGCTTTCTTT.

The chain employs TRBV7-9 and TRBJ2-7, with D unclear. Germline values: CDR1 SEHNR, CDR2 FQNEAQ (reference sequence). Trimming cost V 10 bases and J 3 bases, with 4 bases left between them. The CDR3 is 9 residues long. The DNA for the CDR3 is TGTGCCACCGTCTACGAGCAGTACTTC. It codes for CATVYEQYF.

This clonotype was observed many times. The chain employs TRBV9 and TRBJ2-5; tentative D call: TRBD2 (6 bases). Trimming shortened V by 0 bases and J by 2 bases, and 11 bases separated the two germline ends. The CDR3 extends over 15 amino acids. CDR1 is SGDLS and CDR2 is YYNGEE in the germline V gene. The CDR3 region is CASSVDGTPQETQYF. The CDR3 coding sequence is TGTGCCAGCAGCGTAGACGGGACTCCTCAAGAGACCCAGTACTTC.

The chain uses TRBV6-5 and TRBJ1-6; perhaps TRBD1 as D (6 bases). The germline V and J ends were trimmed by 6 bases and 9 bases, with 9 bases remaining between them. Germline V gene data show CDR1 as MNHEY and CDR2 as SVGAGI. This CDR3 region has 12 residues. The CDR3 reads CASSSGVSPLHF. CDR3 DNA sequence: TGTGCCAGCAGCTCAGGGGTTTCACCCCTCCACTTT.

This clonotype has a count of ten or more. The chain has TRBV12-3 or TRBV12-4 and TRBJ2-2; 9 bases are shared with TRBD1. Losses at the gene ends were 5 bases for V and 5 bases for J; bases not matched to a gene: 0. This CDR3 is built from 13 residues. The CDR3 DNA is TGTGCCAGCAGTGGACAGGGGACCGGGGAGCTGTTTTTT. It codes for CASSGQGTGELFF.